A single sample gave rise to the 24 T cell receptor beta chains below, sequenced in a study of neurological immune-mediated disorders. Using its own MiXCR run on the 5' RACE reads, TCRdb lists one record per CDR3 protein. There are 87,000 or so distinct CDR3 sequences in the sample; 3% to 4% occur only once, and around 2.7% lies in the top ten. The sample taken for sequencing was PBMCs. The receptor source for this set is a woman in her forties or fifties with multiple sclerosis.

This chain links TRBV9 with TRBJ2-1, with TRBD2 matching 8 bases. Unmatched junction bases numbered 6, after V lost 0 bases and J lost 4 bases. The CDR3 consists of 16 residues. Germline V CDR1 and CDR2: SGDLS, YYNGEE. The CDR3, as DNA: TGTGCCAGCAGCGTAGCGGGACGGGGGGGATACAATGAGCAGTTCTTC. It translates to CASSVAGRGGYNEQFF.

This clonotype came up a few times. A single base separates this from a much larger clone, so it may be a read error. In this CDR3 the conserved last residue, phenylalanine or tryptophan, is missing, so a read error is likely. The rearrangement uses TRBV12-3 or TRBV12-4 and TRBJ2-7; 8 bases fit TRBD1. This CDR3 has 13 amino acids. V dropped 5 bases and J dropped 1; count of bases not matched to a gene: 1. CDR3 loop: CASSRTGSYEQYC. Here the CDR3 DNA reads TGTGCCAGCAGTCGGACAGGGTCCTACGAGCAGTACTGC.

This clonotype came up many times. This chain links TRBV7-2 with TRBJ2-7; D is unresolved. The V end was cut by 5 bases, the J end by 3 bases, with 8 bases between. Germline CDR1 and CDR2: SGHTA and FQGNSA. CDR3 length equals 12 residues. The CDR3 sequence is CASSPSDYEQYF. In nucleotides, the CDR3 is TGTGCCAGCAGCCCCTCTGACTACGAGCAGTACTTC.

This clonotype was seen repeatedly, ten times or more. This rearrangement joins TRBV9 to TRBJ1-2; no clear D. Germline loops: CDR1 SGDLS, CDR2 YYNGEE. The CDR3 covers 12 residues. The ends were cut back, 3 bases at V and 10 bases at J, with 13 bases in the middle. The CDR3 nucleotides are TGTGCCAGCAGCGAAGGGCGGGAGGCCTACACCTTC. Its protein is CASSEGREAYTF.

This clonotype was seen ten or more times. The chain couples TRBV20-1 to TRBJ1-5; D remains unclear. V dropped 3 bases and J dropped 0 bases, with 18 bases sitting between them. Germline values: CDR1 DFQATT, CDR2 SNEGSKA (reference sequence). The CDR3 is made up of 17 amino acids. The CDR3 nucleotides are TGCAGTGCTAGGGGCCGAACTTTTCCTTCTAGCAATCAGCCCCAGCATTTT. Its translation is CSARGRTFPSSNQPQHF.

This clonotype was counted at least ten times. The J gene is TRBJ1-3, the V gene TRBV13; D perhaps matches TRBD1 (5 bases). Trimming cost V 1 base and J 12 bases, with 22 bases left between them. Germline V gene data show CDR1 as PRHDT and CDR2 as FYEKMQ (reference sequence). The CDR3 loop spans 16 amino acids. The CDR3 DNA sequence: TGTGCCAGCAGCTTAGAGGGGCAGAGCTCTGGAAAAAACATATATTTT. Translated, it gives CASSLEGQSSGKNIYF. Supplemented by reference TRBV13 and TRBJ1-3, the full variable domain reads AAGVIQSPRHLIKEKRETATLKCYPIPRHDTVYWYQQGPGQDPQFLISFYEKMQSDKGSIPDRFSAQQFSDYHSELNMSSLELGDSALYFCASSLEGQSSGKNIYFGEGSWLTVV.

This clonotype was counted at least ten times. The genes are TRBV11-2 and TRBJ1-1, with 8 bases aligning to TRBD1. With V trimmed by 0 bases and J by 4 bases, 7 bases remained unmatched. Per the germline V gene, CDR1 is SGHAT and CDR2 is FQNNGV. The CDR3 sequence is 16 residues long. The CDR3 DNA reads TGTGCCAGCAGCTTAGAAATGCAGGGGGCTTCCACTGAAGCTTTCTTT. This codes for CASSLEMQGASTEAFF. Combining the CDR3 with reference TRBV11-2 and TRBJ1-1 gives the whole variable domain EAGVAQSPRYKIIEKRQSVAFWCNPISGHATLYWYQQILGQGPKLLIQFQNNGVVDDSQLPKDRFSAERLKGVDSTLKIQPAKLEDSAVYLCASSLEMQGASTEAFFGQGTRLTVV.

This clonotype was counted ten times or more. The V call is TRBV5-4, the J call TRBJ2-2; a weak D match, TRBD2 (7 bases). Trimming stripped 7 bases from V and 6 bases from J, with 19 bases between. The CDR3 is 15 amino acids. Germline CDR1 SGHNT, CDR2 YYREEE (reference sequence). CDR3 DNA sequence: TGTGCCAGCCGCGTTGGAGGGGGGGCCCCCGGGGAGCTGTTTTTT. Translating gives CASRVGGGAPGELFF.

This clonotype has ten or more counts. The chain has TRBV6-5 and TRBJ1-1; D remains ambiguous. Germline values: CDR1 MNHEY, CDR2 SVGAGI. CDR3 length: 14 amino acids. The ends were cut back, 7 bases at V and 1 base at J, with 13 bases in the middle. The CDR3 is CASTPPGRNTEAFF. In DNA, the CDR3 is TGTGCCAGCACGCCGCCAGGACGGAACACTGAAGCTTTCTTT.

This clonotype was recorded at least ten times. The chain recombines TRBV5-5 with TRBJ2-7; the D gene is possibly TRBD2 (5 bases). V lost 4 bases, J lost 0 bases, and 11 bases lay in between. The CDR3 consists of 14 residues. Germline CDR1 and CDR2: SGHKS and YYEKEE (reference sequence). The CDR3 DNA reads as TGTGCCAGCAGCCTATTTCGGGGCTCCTACGAGCAGTACTTC. Protein: CASSLFRGSYEQYF.

Many counts were recorded for this clonotype. V is TRBV6-2 or TRBV6-3 and J is TRBJ2-3; 7 bases fit TRBD2. CDR1 MNHEY and CDR2 SVGEGT come from the germline V gene. CDR3 length equals 19 residues. J was trimmed by 2 bases and V by 2 bases; bases with no gene match: 16. The CDR3 sequence is CASSYLTPTSRGLTDTQYF. The CDR3 DNA reads TGTGCCAGCAGTTACCTAACCCCGACTAGCCGCGGCCTCACAGATACGCAGTATTTT.

This sequence joins TRBV20-1 and TRBJ2-4; possible D gene TRBD2, 6 bases. Between the trimmed V and J ends, which lost 6 bases and 8 bases, there was a span of 20 bases. The CDR3 length is 14 residues. Germline loops: CDR1 DFQATT, CDR2 SNEGSKA (reference sequence). CDR3 coding DNA: TGCAGTGCAAACTCTGGAACCCGGAGGGACATTCAGTACTTC. Translating gives CSANSGTRRDIQYF.

This clonotype was observed many times. This chain links TRBV28 with TRBJ2-7; perhaps TRBD2 as D (6 bases). The germline V gene encodes CDR1 MDHEN and CDR2 SYDVKM. The CDR3 consists of 14 residues. V lost 4 bases, J lost 3 bases, and 13 bases lay in between. This chain's CDR3 is CASSSPAGIYEQYF. In DNA form, the CDR3 reads TGTGCCAGCAGTTCCCCGGCGGGGATCTACGAGCAGTACTTC.

This clonotype was observed at least ten times. The chain employs TRBV5-5 and TRBJ2-3; 7 positions match TRBD1. V shed 1 base and J 0 bases; nucleotides not matched to a gene: 5. CDR1 and CDR2 (germline): SGHKS, YYEKEE (reference sequence). CDR3 length: 16 residues. For the CDR3, the DNA is TGTGCCAGCAGCTTGAGGACAGGTCGGAGCACAGATACGCAGTATTTT. It translates to CASSLRTGRSTDTQYF.

This clonotype was seen ten or more times. The genes are TRBV12-3 or TRBV12-4 and TRBJ2-2; no clear D. V lost 7 bases and J 6 bases, leaving 6 bases between the germline ends. The CDR3 has 11 amino acids. CDR3 bases: TGTGCCAGCACCCCTGCCGGGGAGCTGTTTTTT. The encoded protein is CASTPAGELFF.

This clonotype showed up many times. The chain has TRBV28 and TRBJ2-1; D may be TRBD1 (6 bases). The CDR3 sequence is 15 residues long. Trimming pared 7 bases from V and 5 bases from J, leaving 18 bases between. Germline-derived CDR1 and CDR2 are MDHEN and SYDVKM. CDR3 sequence (DNA): TGTGCCAGCATCCGACTCGACAGGTTACACAATGAGCAGTTCTTC. Protein sequence: CASIRLDRLHNEQFF.

This clonotype occurred many times. The chain employs TRBV19 and TRBJ1-3; 8 nucleotides match TRBD1. CDR1 and CDR2 (germline): LNHDA, SQIVND (reference sequence). The CDR3 has 15 residues. The junction had 4 bases not matched to a gene; V was cut back by 6 bases and J by 0 bases. The CDR3 nucleotides are TGTGCCAGTAGGACGACAGGGGCCTCTGGAAACACCATATATTTT. It yields the protein CASRTTGASGNTIYF.

This clonotype has ten or more counts. An end of the junction differs from the germline gene, which may be a read error. This chain links TRBV7-7 with TRBJ1-4; no clear D gene. Looked up from germline, CDR1 is SSHAT and CDR2 is FNYEAQ (reference sequence). The CDR3 loop spans 13 amino acids. CDR3 nucleotide sequence: TGTGCTAGCAGCTTAGGAACGGGGGAAAAACTGTTTTTT. Translation: CASSLGTGEKLFF.

This clonotype was seen repeatedly, ten times or more. J is TRBJ1-2 and V is TRBV5-1, with 7 positions matching TRBD1. CDR1 SGHRS and CDR2 YFSETQ come from the germline V gene. The CDR3 is 15 residues long. V shed 6 bases, J shed 1 base, and the junction held 9 bases outside the gene matches. The CDR3 region is CASTVGTAINYGYTF. The CDR3 nucleotides are TGCGCCAGCACCGTAGGGACAGCCATTAACTATGGCTACACCTTC.

This clonotype was observed at least ten times. The rearrangement links TRBV5-6 to TRBJ2-2; D might be TRBD2 (5 bases). The CDR3 has 15 amino acids. V lost 1 base and J lost 6, with 13 bases in between. Germline V gene data show CDR1 as SGHDT and CDR2 as YYEEEE. CDR3 sequence reads: CASSLSERWAGELFF. The CDR3 DNA reads TGTGCCAGCAGCTTGAGCGAGCGGTGGGCCGGGGAGCTGTTTTTT.

This clonotype turned up a few times. A much more abundant neighbour one base away suggests this may be a read error. The limits of the CDR3 on the DNA are not certain, so only TCRdb's listed CDR3 is given. J is TRBJ1-5 and V is TRBV5-1; no DNA check was done on the table's D call, TRBD1. Including both end residues, the CDR3 is 15 amino acids long. Germline-derived CDR1 and CDR2 are SGHRS and YFSETQ. The CDR3 loop reads CASSLVAGGNQPQNF.

This clonotype was counted ten times or more. V gene TRBV6-5 combines with J gene TRBJ2-7; maybe TRBD2 (6 bases). Germline lookup yields CDR1 MNHEY and CDR2 SVGAGI. The length of the CDR3 is 17 residues. V was trimmed by 4 bases and J by 6 bases, leaving 25 bases between them. CDR3 loop: CASSFQCRDFLVSEQYF. In DNA, the CDR3 is TGTGCCAGCAGTTTCCAATGCCGGGACTTCCTTGTCTCCGAGCAGTACTTC.

There are many counts of this clonotype. This chain joins TRBV20-1 and TRBJ1-1, with D possibly TRBD1 on 5 matching bases. The V and J ends lost 6 bases and 0 bases respectively, with 20 bases between them. CDR1 DFQATT and CDR2 SNEGSKA come from the germline V gene (reference sequence). The CDR3 has 16 amino acids. The CDR3 here is CSARLGGAGLNTEAFF. The CDR3 nucleotides are TGCAGTGCGAGATTGGGGGGAGCAGGTCTGAACACTGAAGCTTTCTTT.

This clonotype was detected many times. V and J are TRBV5-1 and TRBJ2-7, with 7 bases identical to TRBD1. The CDR3 contains 16 residues. The J segment lost 2 bases and the V segment lost 2 bases, leaving 10 bases of the junction unmatched. In germline, CDR1 is SGHRS, CDR2 YFSETQ. Here the CDR3 reads CASSFGGLQGTYEQYF. The CDR3 nucleotides read TGCGCCAGCAGCTTTGGTGGATTACAGGGGACCTACGAGCAGTACTTC.